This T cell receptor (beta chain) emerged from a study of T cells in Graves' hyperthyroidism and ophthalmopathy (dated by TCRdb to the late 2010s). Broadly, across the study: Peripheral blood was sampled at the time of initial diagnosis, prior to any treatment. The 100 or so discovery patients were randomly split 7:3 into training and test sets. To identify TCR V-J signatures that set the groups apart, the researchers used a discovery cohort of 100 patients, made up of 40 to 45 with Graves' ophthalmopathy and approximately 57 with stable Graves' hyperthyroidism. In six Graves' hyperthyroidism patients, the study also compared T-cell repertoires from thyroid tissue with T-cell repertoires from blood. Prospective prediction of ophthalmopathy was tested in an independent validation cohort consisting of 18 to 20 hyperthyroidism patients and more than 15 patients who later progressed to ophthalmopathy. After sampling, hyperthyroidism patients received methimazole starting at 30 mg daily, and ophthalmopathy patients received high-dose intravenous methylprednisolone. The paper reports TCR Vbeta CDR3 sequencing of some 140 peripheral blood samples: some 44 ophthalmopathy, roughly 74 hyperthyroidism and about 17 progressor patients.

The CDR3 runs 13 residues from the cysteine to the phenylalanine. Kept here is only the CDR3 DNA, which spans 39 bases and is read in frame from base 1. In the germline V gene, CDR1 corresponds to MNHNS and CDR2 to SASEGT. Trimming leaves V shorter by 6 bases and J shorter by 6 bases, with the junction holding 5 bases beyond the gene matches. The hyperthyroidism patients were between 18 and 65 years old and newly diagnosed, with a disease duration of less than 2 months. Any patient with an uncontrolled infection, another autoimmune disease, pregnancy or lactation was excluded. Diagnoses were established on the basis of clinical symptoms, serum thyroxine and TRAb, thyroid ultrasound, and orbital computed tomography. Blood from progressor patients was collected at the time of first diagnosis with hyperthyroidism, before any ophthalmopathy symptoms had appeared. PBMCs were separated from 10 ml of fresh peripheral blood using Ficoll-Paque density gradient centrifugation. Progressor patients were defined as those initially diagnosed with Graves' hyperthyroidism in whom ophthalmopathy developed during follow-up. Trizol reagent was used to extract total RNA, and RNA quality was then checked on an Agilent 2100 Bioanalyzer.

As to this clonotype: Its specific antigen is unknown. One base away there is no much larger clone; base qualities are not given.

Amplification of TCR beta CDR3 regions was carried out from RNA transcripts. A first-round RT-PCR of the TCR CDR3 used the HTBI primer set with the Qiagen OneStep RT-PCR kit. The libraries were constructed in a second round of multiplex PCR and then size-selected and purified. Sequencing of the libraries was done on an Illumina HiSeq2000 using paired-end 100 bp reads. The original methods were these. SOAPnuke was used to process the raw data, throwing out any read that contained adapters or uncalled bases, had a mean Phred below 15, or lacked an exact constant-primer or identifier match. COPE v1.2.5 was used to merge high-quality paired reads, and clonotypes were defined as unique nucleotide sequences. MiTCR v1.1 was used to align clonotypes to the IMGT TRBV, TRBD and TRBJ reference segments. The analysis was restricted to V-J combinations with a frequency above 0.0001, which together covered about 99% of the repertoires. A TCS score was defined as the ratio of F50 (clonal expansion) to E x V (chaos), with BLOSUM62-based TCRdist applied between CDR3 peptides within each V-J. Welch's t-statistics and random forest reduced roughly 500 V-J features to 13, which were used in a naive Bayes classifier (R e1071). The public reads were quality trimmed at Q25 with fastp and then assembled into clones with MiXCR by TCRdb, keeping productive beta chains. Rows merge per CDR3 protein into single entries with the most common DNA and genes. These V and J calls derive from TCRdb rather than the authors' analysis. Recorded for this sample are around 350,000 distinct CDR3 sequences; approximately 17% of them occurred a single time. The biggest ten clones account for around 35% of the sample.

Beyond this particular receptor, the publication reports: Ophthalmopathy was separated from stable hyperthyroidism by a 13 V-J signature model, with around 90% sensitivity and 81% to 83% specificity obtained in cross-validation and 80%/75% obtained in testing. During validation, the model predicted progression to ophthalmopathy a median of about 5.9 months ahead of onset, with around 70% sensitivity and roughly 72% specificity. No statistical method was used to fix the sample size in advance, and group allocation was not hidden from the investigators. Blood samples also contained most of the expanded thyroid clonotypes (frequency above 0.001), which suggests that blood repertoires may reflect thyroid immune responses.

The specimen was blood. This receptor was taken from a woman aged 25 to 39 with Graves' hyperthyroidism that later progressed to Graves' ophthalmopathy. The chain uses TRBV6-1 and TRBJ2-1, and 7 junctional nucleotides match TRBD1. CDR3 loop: CASRQGVVNEQFF. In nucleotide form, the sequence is TGTGCCAGCAGGCAGGGGGTGGTCAATGAGCAGTTCTTC.